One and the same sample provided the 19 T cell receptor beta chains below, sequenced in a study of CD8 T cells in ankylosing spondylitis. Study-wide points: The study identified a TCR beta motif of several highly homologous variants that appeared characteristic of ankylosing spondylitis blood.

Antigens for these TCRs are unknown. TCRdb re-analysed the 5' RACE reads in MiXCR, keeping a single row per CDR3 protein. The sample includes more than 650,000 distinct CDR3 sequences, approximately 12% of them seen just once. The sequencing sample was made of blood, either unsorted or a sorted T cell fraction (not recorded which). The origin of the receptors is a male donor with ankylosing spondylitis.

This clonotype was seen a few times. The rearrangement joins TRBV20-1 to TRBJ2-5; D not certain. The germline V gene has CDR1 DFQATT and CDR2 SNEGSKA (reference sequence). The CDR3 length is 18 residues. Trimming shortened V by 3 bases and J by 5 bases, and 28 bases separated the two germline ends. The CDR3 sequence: CSASSGRIEALVVETQYF. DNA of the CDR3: TGCAGTGCTAGCTCCGGGCGCATCGAGGCCTTAGTAGTTGAGACCCAGTACTTC.

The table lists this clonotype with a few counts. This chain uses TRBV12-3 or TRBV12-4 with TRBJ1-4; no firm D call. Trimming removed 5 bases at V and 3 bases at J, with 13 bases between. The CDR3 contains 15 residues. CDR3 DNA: TGTGCCAGCAGTCCGATCCTTGCGCCTAATGAAAAACTGTTTTTT. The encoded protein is CASSPILAPNEKLFF.

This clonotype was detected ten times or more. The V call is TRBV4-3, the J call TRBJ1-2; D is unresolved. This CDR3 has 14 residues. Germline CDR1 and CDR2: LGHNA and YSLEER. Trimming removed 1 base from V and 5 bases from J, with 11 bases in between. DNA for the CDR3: TGCGCCAGCAGCCAAGGGCCTCAGCTTTATGGCTACACCTTC. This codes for CASSQGPQLYGYTF.

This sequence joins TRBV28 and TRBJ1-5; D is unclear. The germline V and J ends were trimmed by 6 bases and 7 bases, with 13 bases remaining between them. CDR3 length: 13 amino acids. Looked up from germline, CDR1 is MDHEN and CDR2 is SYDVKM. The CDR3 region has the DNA TGTGCCAGCAGCCCGGCAGTGTGGCAGCCCCAGCATTTT. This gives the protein CASSPAVWQPQHF.

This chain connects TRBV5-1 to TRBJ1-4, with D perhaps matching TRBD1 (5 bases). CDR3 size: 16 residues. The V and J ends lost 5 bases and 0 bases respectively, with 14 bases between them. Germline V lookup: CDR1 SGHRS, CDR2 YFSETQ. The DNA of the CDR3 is TGCGCCAGCAGTTTTGGGACGCTTGCAACTAATGAAAAACTGTTTTTT. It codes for CASSFGTLATNEKLFF.

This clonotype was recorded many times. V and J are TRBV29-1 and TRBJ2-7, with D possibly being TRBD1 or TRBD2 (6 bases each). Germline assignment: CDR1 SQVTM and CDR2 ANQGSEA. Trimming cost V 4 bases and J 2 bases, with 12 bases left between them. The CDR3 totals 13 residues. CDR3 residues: CSVAPGAAYEQYF. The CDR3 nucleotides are TGCAGCGTTGCTCCGGGGGCAGCCTACGAGCAGTACTTC.

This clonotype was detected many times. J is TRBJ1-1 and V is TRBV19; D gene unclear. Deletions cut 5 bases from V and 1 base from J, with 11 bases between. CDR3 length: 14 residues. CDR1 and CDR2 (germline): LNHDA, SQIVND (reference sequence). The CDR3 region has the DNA TGTGCCAGTAGTCCCGGAGGGAGGAACACTGAAGCTTTCTTT. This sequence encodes CASSPGGRNTEAFF.

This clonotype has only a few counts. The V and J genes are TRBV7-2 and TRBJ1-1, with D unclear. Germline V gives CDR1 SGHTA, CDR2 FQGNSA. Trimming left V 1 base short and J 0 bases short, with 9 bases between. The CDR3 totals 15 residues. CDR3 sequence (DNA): TGTGCCAGCAGCTTAGGAAGCAGGTTGAACACTGAAGCTTTCTTT. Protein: CASSLGSRLNTEAFF.

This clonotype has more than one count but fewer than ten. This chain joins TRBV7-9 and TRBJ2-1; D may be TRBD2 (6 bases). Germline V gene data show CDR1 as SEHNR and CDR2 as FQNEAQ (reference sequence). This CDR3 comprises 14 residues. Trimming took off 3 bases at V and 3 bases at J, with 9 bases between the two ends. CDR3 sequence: CASSFSGRYNEQFF. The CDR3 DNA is TGTGCCAGCAGCTTTAGCGGACGCTACAATGAGCAGTTCTTC.

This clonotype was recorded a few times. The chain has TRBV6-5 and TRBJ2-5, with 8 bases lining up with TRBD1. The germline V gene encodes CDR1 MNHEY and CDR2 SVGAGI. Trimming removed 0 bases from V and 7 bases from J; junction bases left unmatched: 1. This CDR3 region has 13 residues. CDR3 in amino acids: CASSYSGTGTQYF. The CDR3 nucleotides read TGTGCCAGCAGTTACTCCGGGACAGGGACCCAGTACTTC.

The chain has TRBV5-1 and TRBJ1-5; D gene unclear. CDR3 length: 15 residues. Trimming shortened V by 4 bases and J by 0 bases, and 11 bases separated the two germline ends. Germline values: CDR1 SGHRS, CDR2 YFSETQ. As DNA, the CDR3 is TGCGCCAGCAGCCCGGGATCTAATAGCAATCAGCCCCAGCATTTT. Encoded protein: CASSPGSNSNQPQHF.

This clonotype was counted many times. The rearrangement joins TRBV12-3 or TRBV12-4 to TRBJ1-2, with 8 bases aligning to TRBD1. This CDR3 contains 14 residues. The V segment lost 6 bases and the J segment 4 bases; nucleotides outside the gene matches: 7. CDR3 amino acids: CASSASDRGYGYTF. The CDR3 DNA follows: TGTGCCAGCAGCGCCTCTGACAGGGGCTATGGCTACACCTTC.

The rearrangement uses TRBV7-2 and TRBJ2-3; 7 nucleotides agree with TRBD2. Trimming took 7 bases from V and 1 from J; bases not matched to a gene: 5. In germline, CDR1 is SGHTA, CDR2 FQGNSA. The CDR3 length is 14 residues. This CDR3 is CASTGLGGTDTQYF. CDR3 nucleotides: TGTGCCAGCACCGGACTAGGGGGCACAGATACGCAGTATTTT.

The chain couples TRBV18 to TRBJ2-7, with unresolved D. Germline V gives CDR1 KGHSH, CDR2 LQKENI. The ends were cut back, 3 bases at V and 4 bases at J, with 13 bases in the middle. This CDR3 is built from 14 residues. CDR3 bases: TGTGCCAGCTCACCTGTTCAGACCTCGTACGAGCAGTACTTC. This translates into CASSPVQTSYEQYF. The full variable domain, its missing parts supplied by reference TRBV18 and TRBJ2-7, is NAGVMQNPRHLVRRRGQEARLRCSPMKGHSHVYWYRQLPEEGLKFMVYLQKENIIDESGMPKERFSAEFPKEGPSILRIQQVVRGDSAAYFCASSPVQTSYEQYFGPGTRLTVT.

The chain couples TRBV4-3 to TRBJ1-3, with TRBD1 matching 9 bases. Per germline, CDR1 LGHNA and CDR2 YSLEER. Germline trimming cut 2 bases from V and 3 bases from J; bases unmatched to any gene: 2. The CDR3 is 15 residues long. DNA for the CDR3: TGCGCCAGCAGCCAACGACAGGGGGTTGGAAACACCATATATTTT. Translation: CASSQRQGVGNTIYF.

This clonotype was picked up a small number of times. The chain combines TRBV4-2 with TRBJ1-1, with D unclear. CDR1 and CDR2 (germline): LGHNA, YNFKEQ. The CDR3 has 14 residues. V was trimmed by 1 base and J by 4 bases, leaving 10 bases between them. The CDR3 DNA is TGTGCCAGCAGCCAAGTGGCTGGAATCACTGAAGCTTTCTTT. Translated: CASSQVAGITEAFF.

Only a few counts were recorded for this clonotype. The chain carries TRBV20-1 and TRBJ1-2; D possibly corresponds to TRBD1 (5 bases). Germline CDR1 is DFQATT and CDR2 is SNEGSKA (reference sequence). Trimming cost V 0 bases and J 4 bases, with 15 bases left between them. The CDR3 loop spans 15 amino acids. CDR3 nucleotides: TGCAGTGCTAGAGAGGAAACAGGAGCAGTCTATGGCTACACCTTC. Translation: CSAREETGAVYGYTF.

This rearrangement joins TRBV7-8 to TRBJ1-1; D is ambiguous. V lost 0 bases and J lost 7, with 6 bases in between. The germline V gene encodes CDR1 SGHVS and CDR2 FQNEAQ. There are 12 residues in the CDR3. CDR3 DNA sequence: TGTGCCAGCAGCTTAGCAACGGTTGAAGCTTTCTTT. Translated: CASSLATVEAFF.

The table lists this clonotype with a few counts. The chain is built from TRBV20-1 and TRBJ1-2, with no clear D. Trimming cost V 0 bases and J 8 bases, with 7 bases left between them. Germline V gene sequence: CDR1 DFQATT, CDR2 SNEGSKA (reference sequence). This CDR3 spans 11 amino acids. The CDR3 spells CSAREVRGYTF. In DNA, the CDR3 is TGCAGTGCTAGAGAAGTGAGGGGCTACACCTTC.